Listed below are T cell receptor beta chains from one sample, sequenced in a study of identical twins. TCRdb reprocessed the 5' RACE reads via MiXCR and lists one record per CDR3 protein. The sample lists about 730,000 distinct CDR3 sequences; 21% were seen once. These data are also associated with another study on T cells expressing NK-cell markers.

The sequenced sample consisted of PBMCs. The receptors originated from a woman aged 18 to 35 in good health. The CDR3 runs from the conserved cysteine through the conserved F or W. The D gene is left open where the match is weak. Only part of the rows carry a size: once, few, many, or a class if the clone is expanded.

J gene: TRBJ2-7; D gene: TRBD2; clone size: .; V gene: TRBV15; CDR3 protein: CATSGGTGLAANIGNYEQYF; CDR3 DNA: TGTGCCACCAGCGGGGGGACGGGACTAGCGGCCAACATTGGGAACTACGAGCAGTACTTC
J gene: TRBJ1-6; D gene: .; clone size: .; V gene: TRBV20-1; CDR3 protein: CSARDHRFPDPPLHF; CDR3 DNA: TGCAGTGCTAGAGACCACCGATTCCCCGACCCACCCCTCCACTTT
J gene: TRBJ2-7; D gene: TRBD2; clone size: few; V gene: TRBV7-2; CDR3 protein: CASSVVGTSGINEQYF; CDR3 DNA: TGTGCCAGCAGCGTAGTAGGGACTAGCGGGATTAACGAGCAGTACTTC
J gene: TRBJ2-3; D gene: TRBD2; clone size: few; V gene: TRBV5-4; CDR3 protein: CASSPKAGVGDTQYF; CDR3 DNA: TGTGCCAGCAGTCCCAAAGCGGGAGTGGGGGATACGCAGTATTTT
J gene: TRBJ1-1; D gene: .; clone size: few; V gene: TRBV12-3/TRBV12-4; CDR3 protein: CASSGRGLNTEAFF; CDR3 DNA: TGTGCCAGCAGTGGACGGGGCCTTAACACTGAAGCTTTCTTT
J gene: TRBJ2-2; D gene: TRBD2; clone size: .; V gene: TRBV15; CDR3 protein: CATSRELAGVETGELFF; CDR3 DNA: TGTGCCACCAGCAGGGAACTAGCGGGAGTGGAAACCGGGGAGCTGTTTTTT
J gene: TRBJ2-7; D gene: TRBD1; clone size: .; V gene: TRBV6-5; CDR3 protein: CASSYSRQGTAYEQYF; CDR3 DNA: TGTGCCAGCAGTTACTCTCGACAGGGTACGGCCTACGAGCAGTACTTC
J gene: TRBJ2-1; D gene: .; clone size: few; V gene: TRBV7-9; CDR3 protein: CASSPATVYEQFF; CDR3 DNA: TGTGCCAGCAGCCCAGCAACTGTGTATGAGCAGTTCTTC
J gene: TRBJ2-5; D gene: TRBD1; clone size: .; V gene: TRBV6-2/TRBV6-3; CDR3 protein: CASSPGGVLETQYF; CDR3 DNA: TGTGCCAGCAGCCCAGGGGGCGTATTGGAGACCCAGTACTTC
J gene: TRBJ2-1; D gene: TRBD1; clone size: .; V gene: TRBV12-3/TRBV12-4; CDR3 protein: CASTRWDSYNEQFF; CDR3 DNA: TGTGCCAGCACCAGATGGGACAGCTACAATGAGCAGTTCTTC
J gene: TRBJ2-3; D gene: .; clone size: .; V gene: TRBV7-2; CDR3 protein: CASGHNQGRTDTQYF; CDR3 DNA: TGTGCCAGCGGGCACAATCAGGGGCGCACAGATACGCAGTATTTT
J gene: TRBJ2-1; D gene: TRBD2; clone size: many; V gene: TRBV20-1; CDR3 protein: CSARSGLFYNEQFF; CDR3 DNA: TGCAGTGCTCGATCGGGACTATTCTACAATGAGCAGTTCTTC
J gene: TRBJ2-1; D gene: TRBD2; clone size: many; V gene: TRBV2; CDR3 protein: CASSDGEGRWGQFF; CDR3 DNA: TGTGCCAGCAGTGACGGGGAGGGCCGGTGGGGGCAGTTCTTC
J gene: TRBJ1-1; D gene: .; clone size: .; V gene: TRBV19; CDR3 protein: CASRVLDTEAFF; CDR3 DNA: TGTGCCAGTAGAGTCCTGGACACTGAAGCTTTCTTT
J gene: TRBJ2-2; D gene: TRBD1; clone size: many; V gene: TRBV4-2; CDR3 protein: CASSQDRGTGELFF; CDR3 DNA: TGTGCCAGCAGCCAGGACAGGGGAACCGGGGAGCTGTTTTTT
J gene: TRBJ2-1; D gene: .; clone size: .; V gene: TRBV7-3; CDR3 protein: CASSLGRASGLIYNEQFF; CDR3 DNA: TGTGCCAGCAGCTTAGGGCGGGCCAGCGGCCTAATATACAATGAGCAGTTCTTC
J gene: TRBJ1-1; D gene: .; clone size: few; V gene: TRBV15; CDR3 protein: CATSRRVEGTEAFF; CDR3 DNA: TGTGCCACCAGCAGACGGGTGGAGGGCACTGAAGCTTTCTTT
J gene: TRBJ2-6; D gene: .; clone size: few; V gene: TRBV5-1; CDR3 protein: CASTRLGGGANVLTF; CDR3 DNA: TGCGCCAGCACACGGTTGGGTGGTGGGGCCAACGTCCTGACTTTC
J gene: TRBJ2-2; D gene: TRBD2; clone size: many; V gene: TRBV27; CDR3 protein: CASSPRRTSGATGELFF; CDR3 DNA: TGTGCCAGCAGCCCCCGGCGGACTAGCGGGGCCACCGGGGAGCTGTTTTTT
J gene: TRBJ2-5; D gene: .; clone size: .; V gene: TRBV5-6; CDR3 protein: CASSLAMSQETQYF; CDR3 DNA: TGTGCCAGCAGCTTGGCCATGTCCCAAGAGACCCAGTACTTC
J gene: TRBJ2-1; D gene: .; clone size: once; V gene: TRBV5-5; CDR3 protein: CASSSAGANEQFF; CDR3 DNA: TGTGCCAGCAGCTCCGCGGGGGCCAATGAGCAGTTCTTC